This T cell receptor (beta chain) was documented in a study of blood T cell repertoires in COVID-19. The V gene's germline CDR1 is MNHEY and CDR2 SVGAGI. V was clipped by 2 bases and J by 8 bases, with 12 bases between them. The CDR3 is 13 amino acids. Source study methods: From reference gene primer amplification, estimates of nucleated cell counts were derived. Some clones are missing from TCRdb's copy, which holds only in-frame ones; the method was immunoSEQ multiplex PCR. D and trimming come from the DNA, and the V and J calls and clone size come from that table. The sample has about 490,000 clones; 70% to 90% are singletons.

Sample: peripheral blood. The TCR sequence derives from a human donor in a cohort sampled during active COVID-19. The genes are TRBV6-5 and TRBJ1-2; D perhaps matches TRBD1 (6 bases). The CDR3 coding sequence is TGTGCCAGCAGTTACCGGGACGACAGGGGCTACACCTTC. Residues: CASSYRDDRGYTF.